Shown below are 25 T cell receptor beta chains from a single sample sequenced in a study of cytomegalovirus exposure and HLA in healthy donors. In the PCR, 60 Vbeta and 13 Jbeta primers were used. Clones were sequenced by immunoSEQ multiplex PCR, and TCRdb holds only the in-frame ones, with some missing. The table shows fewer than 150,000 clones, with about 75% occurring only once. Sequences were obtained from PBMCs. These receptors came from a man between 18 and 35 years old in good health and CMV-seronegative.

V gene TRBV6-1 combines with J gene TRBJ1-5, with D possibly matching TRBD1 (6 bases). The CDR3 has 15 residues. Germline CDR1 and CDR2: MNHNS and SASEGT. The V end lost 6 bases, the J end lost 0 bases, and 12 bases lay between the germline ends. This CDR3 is CASRDSFYSNQPQHF. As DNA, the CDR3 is TGTGCCAGCAGGGACAGCTTCTATAGCAATCAGCCCCAGCATTTT.

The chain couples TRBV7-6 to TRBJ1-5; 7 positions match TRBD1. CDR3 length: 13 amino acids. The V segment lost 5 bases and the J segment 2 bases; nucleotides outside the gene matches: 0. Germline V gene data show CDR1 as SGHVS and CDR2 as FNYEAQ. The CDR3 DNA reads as TGTGCCAGCAGCGGACAGGGCAATCAGCCCCAGCATTTT. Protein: CASSGQGNQPQHF.

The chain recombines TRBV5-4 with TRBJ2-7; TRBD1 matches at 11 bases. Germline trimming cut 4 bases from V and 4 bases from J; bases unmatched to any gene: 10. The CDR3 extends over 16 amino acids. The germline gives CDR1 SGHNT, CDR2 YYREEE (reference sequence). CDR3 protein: CASSTGTGGALYEQYF. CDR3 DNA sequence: TGTGCCAGCAGCACCGGGACAGGGGGGGCCCTGTACGAGCAGTACTTC. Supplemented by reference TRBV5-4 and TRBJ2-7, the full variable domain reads ETGVTQSPTHLIKTRGQQVTLRCSSQSGHNTVSWYQQALGQGPQFIFQYYREEENGRGNFPPRFSGLQFPNYSSELNVNALELDDSALYLCASSTGTGGALYEQYFGPGTRLTVT.

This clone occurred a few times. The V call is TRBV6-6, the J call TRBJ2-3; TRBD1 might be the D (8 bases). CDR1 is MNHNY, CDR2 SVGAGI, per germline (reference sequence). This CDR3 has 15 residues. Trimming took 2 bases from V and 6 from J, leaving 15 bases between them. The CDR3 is CASSYVVQGGDTQYF. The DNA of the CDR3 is TGTGCCAGCAGTTACGTCGTACAGGGGGGGGATACGCAGTATTTT.

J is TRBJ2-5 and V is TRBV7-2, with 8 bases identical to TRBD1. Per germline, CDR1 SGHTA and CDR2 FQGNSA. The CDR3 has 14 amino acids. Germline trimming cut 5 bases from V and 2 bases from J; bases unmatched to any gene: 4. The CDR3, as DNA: TGTGCCAGCAGCAGACAGGGGAGGCAAGAGACCCAGTACTTC. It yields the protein CASSRQGRQETQYF.

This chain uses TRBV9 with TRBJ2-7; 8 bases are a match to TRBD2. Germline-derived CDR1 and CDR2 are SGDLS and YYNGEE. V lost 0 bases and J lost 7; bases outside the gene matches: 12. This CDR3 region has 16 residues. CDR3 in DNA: TGTGCCAGCAGCGTAGCTACGGGCGCGGGGGGCGAGGAGCAGTACTTC. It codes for CASSVATGAGGEEQYF.

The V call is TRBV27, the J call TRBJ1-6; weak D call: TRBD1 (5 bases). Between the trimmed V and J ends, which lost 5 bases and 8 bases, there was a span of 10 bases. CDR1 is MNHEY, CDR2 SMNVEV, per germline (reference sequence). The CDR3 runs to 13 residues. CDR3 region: CASSPQQDSPLHF. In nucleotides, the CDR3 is TGTGCCAGCAGTCCACAACAGGATTCACCCCTCCACTTT.

This CDR3 reads CAVGGQGDYGYTF. The CDR3 DNA sequence: TGTGCCGTTGGGGGACAGGGAGACTATGGCTACACCTTC. The gene calls are TRBV10-3 and TRBJ1-2; 9 nucleotides align to TRBD1. From germline, CDR1 is ENHRY and CDR2 SYGVKD. The V gene end was trimmed by 11 bases and the J gene end by 3 bases; junction bases not matched to a gene: 7. CDR3 length equals 13 residues.

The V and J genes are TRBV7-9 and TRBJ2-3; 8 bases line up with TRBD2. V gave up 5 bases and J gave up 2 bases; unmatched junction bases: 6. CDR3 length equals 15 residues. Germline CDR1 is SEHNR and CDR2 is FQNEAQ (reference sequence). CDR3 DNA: TGTGCCAGCAGCCATAAGCGGGGGAACACAGATACGCAGTATTTT. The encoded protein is CASSHKRGNTDTQYF.

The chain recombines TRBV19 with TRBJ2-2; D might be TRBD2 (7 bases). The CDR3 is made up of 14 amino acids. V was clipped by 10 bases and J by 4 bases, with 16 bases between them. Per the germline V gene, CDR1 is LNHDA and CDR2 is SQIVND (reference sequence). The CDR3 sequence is CATRGDYATGELFF. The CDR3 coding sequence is TGTGCCACAAGGGGGGACTATGCCACCGGGGAGCTGTTTTTT.

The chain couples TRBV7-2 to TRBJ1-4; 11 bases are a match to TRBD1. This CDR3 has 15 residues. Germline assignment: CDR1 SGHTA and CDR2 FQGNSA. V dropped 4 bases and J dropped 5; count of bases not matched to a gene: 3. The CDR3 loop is CASSWGTGGNEKLFF. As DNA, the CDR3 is TGTGCCAGCAGCTGGGGGACAGGGGGGAATGAAAAACTGTTTTTT.

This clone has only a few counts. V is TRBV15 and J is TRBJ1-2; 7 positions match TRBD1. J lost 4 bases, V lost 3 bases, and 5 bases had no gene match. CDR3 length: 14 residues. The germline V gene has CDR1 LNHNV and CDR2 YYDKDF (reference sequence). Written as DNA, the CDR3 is TGTGCCACCAGCAGTCCCAGGGGGGTCTATGGCTACACCTTC. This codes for CATSSPRGVYGYTF.

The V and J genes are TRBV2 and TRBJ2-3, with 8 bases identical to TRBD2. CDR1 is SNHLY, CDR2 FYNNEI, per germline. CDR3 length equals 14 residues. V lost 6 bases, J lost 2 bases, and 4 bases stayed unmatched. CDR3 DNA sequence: TGTGCCAGCAGGACTAGCGCCGACACAGATACGCAGTATTTT. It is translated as CASRTSADTDTQYF.

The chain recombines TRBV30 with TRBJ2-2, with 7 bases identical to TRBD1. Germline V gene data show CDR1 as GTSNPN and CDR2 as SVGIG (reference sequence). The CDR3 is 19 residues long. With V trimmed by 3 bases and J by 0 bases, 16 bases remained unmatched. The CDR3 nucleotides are TGTGCCTGGAGGGACCCCACCGGGACAGTGATATCGAACACCGGGGAGCTGTTTTTT. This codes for CAWRDPTGTVISNTGELFF. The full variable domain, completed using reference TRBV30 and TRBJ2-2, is SQTIHQWPATLVQPVGSPLSLECTVEGTSNPNLYWYRQAAGRGLQLLFYSVGIGQISSEVPQNLSASRPQDRQFILSSKKLLLSDSGFYLCAWRDPTGTVISNTGELFFGEGSRLTVL.

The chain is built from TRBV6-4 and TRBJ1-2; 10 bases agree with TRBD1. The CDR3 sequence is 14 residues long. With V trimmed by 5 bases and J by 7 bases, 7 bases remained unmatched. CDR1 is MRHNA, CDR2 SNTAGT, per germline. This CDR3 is CASSPGTGAPGYTF. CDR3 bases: TGTGCCAGCAGTCCCGGGACAGGGGCTCCTGGCTACACCTTC.

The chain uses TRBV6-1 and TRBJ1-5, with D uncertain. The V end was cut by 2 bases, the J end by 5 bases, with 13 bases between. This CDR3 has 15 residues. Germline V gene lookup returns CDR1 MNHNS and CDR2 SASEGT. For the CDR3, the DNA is TGTGCCAGCAGTGAATTTGGGCAGGAGGATCAGCCCCAGCATTTT. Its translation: CASSEFGQEDQPQHF.

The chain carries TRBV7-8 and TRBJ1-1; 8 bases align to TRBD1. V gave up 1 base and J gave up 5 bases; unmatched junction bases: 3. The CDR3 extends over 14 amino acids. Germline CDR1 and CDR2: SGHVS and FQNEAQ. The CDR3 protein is CASSLGDRWTEAFF. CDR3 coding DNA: TGTGCCAGCAGCTTAGGGGACAGGTGGACTGAAGCTTTCTTT. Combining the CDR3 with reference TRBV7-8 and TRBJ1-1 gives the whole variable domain GAGVSQSPRYKVAKRGQDVALRCDPISGHVSLFWYQQALGQGPEFLTYFQNEAQLDKSGLPSDRFFAERPEGSVSTLKIQRTQQEDSAVYLCASSLGDRWTEAFFGQGTRLTVV.

The CDR3 protein is CASLTYANTGELFF. The CDR3 DNA reads as TGTGCCAGCCTTACCTACGCGAACACCGGGGAGCTGTTTTTT. The rearrangement uses TRBV28 and TRBJ2-2; D is undetermined. CDR3 length: 14 residues. V lost 8 bases, J lost 0 bases, and 10 bases lay in between. The germline V gene encodes CDR1 MDHEN and CDR2 SYDVKM.

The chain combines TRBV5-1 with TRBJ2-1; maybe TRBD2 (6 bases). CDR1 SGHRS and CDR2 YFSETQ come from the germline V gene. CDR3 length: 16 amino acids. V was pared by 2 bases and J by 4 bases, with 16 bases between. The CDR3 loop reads CASSFKVSGYYNEQFF. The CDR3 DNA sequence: TGCGCCAGCAGCTTTAAGGTTAGCGGTTATTACAATGAGCAGTTCTTC.

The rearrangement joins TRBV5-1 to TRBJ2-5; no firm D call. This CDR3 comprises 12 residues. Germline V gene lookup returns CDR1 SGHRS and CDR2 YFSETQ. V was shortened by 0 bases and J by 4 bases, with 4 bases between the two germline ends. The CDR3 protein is CASSLALETQYF. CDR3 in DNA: TGCGCCAGCAGCTTGGCCCTAGAGACCCAGTACTTC.

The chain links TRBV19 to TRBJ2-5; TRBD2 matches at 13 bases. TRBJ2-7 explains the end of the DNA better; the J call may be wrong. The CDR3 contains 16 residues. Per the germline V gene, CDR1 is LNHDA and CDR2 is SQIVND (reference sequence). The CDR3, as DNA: TGTGCCAGTAGTATAAGGACTAGCGGGAGTATCTACGAGCAGTACTTC. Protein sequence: CASSIRTSGSIYEQYF.

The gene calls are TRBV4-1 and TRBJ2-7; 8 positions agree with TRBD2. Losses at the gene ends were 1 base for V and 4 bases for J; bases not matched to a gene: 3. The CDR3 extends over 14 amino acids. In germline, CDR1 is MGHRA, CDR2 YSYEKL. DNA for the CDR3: TGCGCCAGCAGCCAAGGGGCTAGCGGGTACGAGCAGTACTTC. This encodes CASSQGASGYEQYF.

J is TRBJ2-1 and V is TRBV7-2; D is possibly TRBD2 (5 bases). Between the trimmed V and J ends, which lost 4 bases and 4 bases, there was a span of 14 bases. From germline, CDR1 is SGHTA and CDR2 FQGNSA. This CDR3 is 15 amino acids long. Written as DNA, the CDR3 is TGTGCCAGCAGCTATACCGGGATGGGGTACAATGAGCAGTTCTTC. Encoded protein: CASSYTGMGYNEQFF.

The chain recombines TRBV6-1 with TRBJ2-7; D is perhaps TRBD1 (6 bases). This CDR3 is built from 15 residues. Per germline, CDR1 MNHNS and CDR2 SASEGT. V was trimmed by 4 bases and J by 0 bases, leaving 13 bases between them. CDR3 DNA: TGTGCCAGCAGTGGCTCCGGGACAAGCTCCTACGAGCAGTACTTC. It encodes CASSGSGTSSYEQYF.

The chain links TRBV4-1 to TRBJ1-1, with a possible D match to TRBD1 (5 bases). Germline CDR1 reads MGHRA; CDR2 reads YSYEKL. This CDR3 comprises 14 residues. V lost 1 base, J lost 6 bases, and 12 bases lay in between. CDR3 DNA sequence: TGCGCCAGCAGCCAAGGGAGGGGAGGACCTGAAGCTTTCTTT. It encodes CASSQGRGGPEAFF.